The rows below give T cell receptor beta chains drawn from one sample of a study of response to subunit inactivated influenza vaccine. TCRdb called the RT-PCR reads again in MiXCR, with one record for every CDR3 protein. The repertoire holds hundreds of thousands of distinct CDR3 sequences, with roughly 9.7% as singletons. This specimen consisted of PBMCs from blood, obtained 45 days after vaccination. Every receptor here comes from a man between 50 and 59 years old who received an inactivated influenza vaccine. Each CDR3 is given with its conserved first and last residue. The order of the fields is D gene, clone size, J gene, V gene, CDR3 protein, CDR3 DNA. D genes are given only for firm matches. A row's size may be missing; if present it is once, few, many or a size class.

d_call: -; clone_size: few; j_call: TRBJ2-1; v_call: TRBV4-2; cdr3_aa: CASSQDRQYEQFF; cdr3_nt: TGTGCCAGCAGCCAAGATCGGCAGTATGAGCAGTTCTTC
d_call: TRBD1; clone_size: many; j_call: TRBJ1-2; v_call: TRBV20-1; cdr3_aa: CSARDPGQGASYGYTF; cdr3_nt: TGCAGTGCTAGAGATCCCGGACAGGGAGCCTCCTATGGCTACACCTTC
d_call: -; clone_size: few; j_call: TRBJ2-3; v_call: TRBV4-1; cdr3_aa: CASSQGRERGTDTQYF; cdr3_nt: TGCGCCAGCAGCCAAGGCAGGGAAAGGGGCACAGATACGCAGTATTTT
d_call: -; clone_size: -; j_call: TRBJ1-2; v_call: TRBV20-1; cdr3_aa: CSARVGGHRNYGYTF; cdr3_nt: TGCAGTGCTAGAGTGGGCGGACACCGAAACTATGGCTACACCTTC
d_call: -; clone_size: few; j_call: TRBJ1-1; v_call: TRBV29-1; cdr3_aa: CSVGGFHSLNTEAFF; cdr3_nt: TGCAGCGTTGGCGGGTTTCACTCTCTGAACACTGAAGCTTTCTTT
d_call: -; clone_size: -; j_call: TRBJ2-5; v_call: TRBV4-1; cdr3_aa: CASSQGRGGETQYF; cdr3_nt: TGCGCCAGCAGCCAAGGAAGGGGGGGAGAGACCCAGTACTTC
d_call: TRBD2; clone_size: -; j_call: TRBJ2-7; v_call: TRBV27; cdr3_aa: CASSRASGSIPYEQYF; cdr3_nt: TGTGCCAGCAGCCGGGCTAGCGGGAGTATACCCTACGAGCAGTACTTC
d_call: -; clone_size: many; j_call: TRBJ1-3; v_call: TRBV4-1; cdr3_aa: CASSQDLFRGSGNTIYF; cdr3_nt: TGCGCCAGCAGCCAAGATCTGTTCCGGGGCTCTGGAAACACCATATATTTT
d_call: TRBD1; clone_size: -; j_call: TRBJ1-1; v_call: TRBV5-6; cdr3_aa: CASSPSDRDSSDTEAFF; cdr3_nt: TGTGCCAGCAGCCCGTCGGACAGGGATAGTAGTGACACTGAAGCTTTCTTT
d_call: TRBD2; clone_size: -; j_call: TRBJ2-7; v_call: TRBV7-9; cdr3_aa: CASSFGLAGEGEQYF; cdr3_nt: TGTGCCAGCAGCTTCGGACTAGCGGGAGAAGGCGAGCAGTACTTC
d_call: -; clone_size: few; j_call: TRBJ1-1; v_call: TRBV16; cdr3_aa: CASSQSGGTTEAFF; cdr3_nt: TGTGCCAGCAGCCAATCTGGAGGGACTACTGAAGCTTTCTTT
d_call: -; clone_size: many; j_call: TRBJ2-3; v_call: TRBV28; cdr3_aa: CASSLWREWYF; cdr3_nt: TGTGCCAGCAGTTTGTGGAGGGAGTGGTATTTT
d_call: -; clone_size: -; j_call: TRBJ2-1; v_call: TRBV7-7; cdr3_aa: CASSLFQGNNEQFF; cdr3_nt: TGTGCCAGCAGCTTGTTTCAGGGGAACAATGAGCAGTTCTTC
d_call: TRBD1; clone_size: -; j_call: TRBJ1-1; v_call: TRBV18; cdr3_aa: CASSPGGDRERFNTEAFF; cdr3_nt: TGTGCCAGCTCACCAGGAGGGGACAGGGAAAGATTTAACACTGAAGCTTTCTTT